The 29 T cell receptor beta chains reported below all come from one sample, sequenced in a study of cytomegalovirus exposure and HLA in healthy donors. Vbeta (60) and Jbeta (13) primers were used in the PCR. The protocol was immunoSEQ multiplex PCR, while the TCRdb copy is restricted to in-frame clones and leaves out a portion. This sample has 110,000 to 150,000 clones; approximately 80% occur once, and the top ten carry 2% to 2.5%. Sequenced input: PBMCs. The receptors come from a boy between 2 and 10 years old in good health and CMV-seronegative.

The rearrangement uses TRBV7-9 and TRBJ2-2; 7 nucleotides agree with TRBD2. Germline loops: CDR1 SEHNR, CDR2 FQNEAQ (reference sequence). The V and J ends lost 8 bases and 5 bases, in that order; junction bases with no gene match: 8. The CDR3 consists of 14 residues. The CDR3: CASPALGGTGELFF. The CDR3 bases are TGTGCCAGCCCCGCCCTGGGAGGGACCGGGGAGCTGTTTTTT.

The rearrangement uses TRBV29-1 and TRBJ2-1; possible D gene TRBD1, 6 bases. Germline CDR1 SQVTM, CDR2 ANQGSEA. Trimming cost V 6 bases and J 2 bases, with 17 bases left between them. The CDR3 covers 15 residues. CDR3: CSVPAAGAAYNEQFF. In DNA form, the CDR3 reads TGCAGCGTCCCGGCGGCAGGGGCGGCCTACAATGAGCAGTTCTTC.

The chain is built from TRBV4-1 and TRBJ2-5; 7 nucleotides agree with TRBD1. There are 16 residues in the CDR3. V dropped 0 bases and J dropped 6; count of bases not matched to a gene: 10. Germline CDR1 is MGHRA and CDR2 is YSYEKL. The CDR3 DNA reads as TGCGCCAGCAGCCAAGAGGAAAGAGGGGGCGCGAAGACCCAGTACTTC. Translating gives CASSQEERGGAKTQYF.

The rearrangement joins TRBV18 to TRBJ1-1, with D possibly matching TRBD1 (5 bases). V lost 0 bases, J lost 4 bases, and 9 bases lay in between. This CDR3 has 14 residues. Germline CDR1 KGHSH, CDR2 LQKENI. CDR3 sequence reads: CASSPPGGSTEAFF. CDR3 nucleotides: TGTGCCAGCTCACCACCGGGGGGGTCCACTGAAGCTTTCTTT.

This clone has only one observation. This chain connects TRBV27 to TRBJ2-1; unclear D gene. Germline CDR1 reads MNHEY; CDR2 reads SMNVEV (reference sequence). The CDR3 consists of 16 residues. The V and J ends lost 5 bases and 1 base respectively, with 15 bases between them. Written as DNA, the CDR3 is TGTGCCAGCAGTAAAAGACTCAACCGTTCCTACAATGAGCAGTTCTTC. It codes for CASSKRLNRSYNEQFF.

The rearrangement links TRBV6-5 to TRBJ1-2; 7 nucleotides match TRBD1. This CDR3 contains 12 residues. J was trimmed by 5 bases and V by 6 bases; bases with no gene match: 3. Germline V lookup: CDR1 MNHEY, CDR2 SVGAGI. The CDR3 reads CASSRQGYGYTF. The CDR3 bases are TGTGCCAGCAGCCGACAGGGATATGGCTACACCTTC.

A few counts support this clone. The J gene is TRBJ2-5, the V gene TRBV11-3; TRBD2 matches 12 bases. Germline V gene lookup returns CDR1 SGHNT and CDR2 YENEEA. V lost 4 bases, J lost 4 bases, and 7 bases stayed unmatched. The CDR3 covers 16 residues. The CDR3 loop is CASSSGTSGSGETQYF. The CDR3 DNA is TGTGCCAGCAGCTCCGGGACTAGCGGGTCCGGAGAGACCCAGTACTTC. The whole variable domain, filled in from reference TRBV11-3 and TRBJ2-5, reads EAGVVQSPRYKIIEKKQPVAFWCNPISGHNTLYWYLQNLGQGPELLIRYENEEAVDDSQLPKDRFSAERLKGVDSTLKIQPAELGDSAVYLCASSSGTSGSGETQYFGPGTRLLVL.

V and J are TRBV11-2 and TRBJ2-2; no definite D call. Germline values: CDR1 SGHAT, CDR2 FQNNGV. The CDR3 extends over 13 amino acids. V shed 4 bases and J shed 10 bases, with 13 bases lying between them. For the CDR3, the DNA is TGTGCCAGCAGCTATACCAGGTTCCCGGAGCTGTTTTTT. Translation: CASSYTRFPELFF.

This clone was detected a few times. An end of the junction does not agree with germline; a read error may underlie this. This chain links TRBV28 with TRBJ1-5, with D unresolved. This CDR3 spans 13 amino acids. Germline CDR1 reads MDHEN; CDR2 reads SYDVKM. For the CDR3, the DNA is TGTGCCACCAGTAGGATCGGGTATCAGCCCCAGCATTTT. Translation gives CATSRIGYQPQHF.

The rearrangement uses TRBV13 and TRBJ2-1, with 8 bases aligning to TRBD1. CDR1 and CDR2 (germline): PRHDT, FYEKMQ (reference sequence). V trimming: 5 bases; J trimming: 8 bases; junction bases outside the gene matches: 11. This CDR3 is built from 15 residues. The CDR3 loop reads CASSADRAESDEQFF. CDR3 nucleotide sequence: TGTGCCAGCAGCGCGGACAGGGCCGAGAGCGATGAGCAGTTCTTC.

This chain links TRBV18 with TRBJ1-2, with unresolved D. The V end was cut by 4 bases, the J end by 4 bases, with 10 bases between. CDR3 size: 13 residues. CDR1 KGHSH and CDR2 LQKENI come from the germline V gene. In DNA, the CDR3 is TGTGCCAGCTCACTGGCCGAGGCCTATGGCTACACCTTC. It specifies CASSLAEAYGYTF.

This chain connects TRBV7-9 to TRBJ2-7; D is possibly TRBD2 (5 bases). This CDR3 has 15 residues. The germline V and J ends were trimmed by 1 base and 2 bases, with 12 bases remaining between them. From germline, CDR1 is SEHNR and CDR2 FQNEAQ (reference sequence). Here the CDR3 reads CASSLELRRTYEQYF. CDR3 coding DNA: TGTGCCAGCAGCTTAGAACTGAGGAGGACCTACGAGCAGTACTTC.

The chain couples TRBV4-3 to TRBJ1-6, with 7 bases identical to TRBD1. After removal of 3 bases from V and 5 bases from J, the junction contained 4 bases not matched to a gene. Germline loops: CDR1 LGHNA, CDR2 YSLEER. CDR3 length: 15 amino acids. The CDR3 here is CASSHLTGDNSPLHF. The CDR3, as DNA: TGCGCCAGCAGCCACCTCACAGGGGATAATTCACCCCTCCACTTT.

The rearrangement uses TRBV12-5 and TRBJ1-1; 10 bases are shared with TRBD1. The germline V gene encodes CDR1 LGHNT and CDR2 FRNRAP. The CDR3 is 18 amino acids. J was trimmed by 3 bases and V by 3 bases; bases with no gene match: 13. The CDR3, as DNA: TGTGCTAGTGGTTTCCCGACAGGGGGCTTAGTGGGGGACACTGAAGCTTTCTTT. Translation: CASGFPTGGLVGDTEAFF.

Note on this clone: At one end the junction does not follow the germline gene, possibly because of a read error. The chain joins TRBV23-1 to TRBJ1-3; 8 bases fit TRBD1. TRBV23-1 belongs to the ORF category, with a function that is uncertain. There are 20 residues in the CDR3. CDR3 region: CASRKKPAGTGGTAGDTIYF. DNA for the CDR3: TGCGCCAGCAGAAAGAAACCGGCCGGAACAGGGGGTACCGCTGGAGACACCATATATTTT.

This rearrangement joins TRBV11-1 to TRBJ2-1, with TRBD2 matching 8 bases. CDR3 length equals 17 residues. Germline loops: CDR1 SGHAT, CDR2 FQDESV (reference sequence). J was trimmed by 5 bases and V by 4 bases; bases with no gene match: 13. CDR3 protein: CASSSVPGLVMNNEQFF. The CDR3, as DNA: TGTGCCAGCAGCTCCGTCCCGGGACTAGTTATGAACAATGAGCAGTTCTTC. Based on the CDR3 plus reference TRBV11-1 and TRBJ2-1, the full variable domain is EAEVAQSPRYKITEKSQAVAFWCDPISGHATLYWYRQILGQGPELLVQFQDESVVDDSQLPKDRFSAERLKGVDSTLKIQPAELGDSAMYLCASSSVPGLVMNNEQFFGPGTRLTVL.

The chain carries TRBV18 and TRBJ2-7, with 8 bases lining up with TRBD2. The CDR3 has 16 amino acids. The V gene end was trimmed by 2 bases and the J gene end by 5 bases; junction bases not matched to a gene: 11. Germline V gene sequence: CDR1 KGHSH, CDR2 LQKENI. The CDR3 DNA is TGTGCCAGCTCACCAATCGGGGGGGGCCTAACCGACGAGCAGTACTTC. Protein sequence: CASSPIGGGLTDEQYF.

The rearrangement uses TRBV28 and TRBJ2-5; D is perhaps TRBD2 (5 bases). Germline CDR1 reads MDHEN; CDR2 reads SYDVKM. This CDR3 is built from 18 residues. V lost 7 bases and J 2 bases, leaving 26 bases between the germline ends. Here the CDR3 DNA reads TGTGCCAGCAATACTCTATCACGCGCCAGCGGATTACAAGAGACCCAGTACTTC. Translating gives CASNTLSRASGLQETQYF.

The chain employs TRBV10-3 and TRBJ1-2; TRBD1 matches 7 bases. Germline CDR1 ENHRY, CDR2 SYGVKD. Trimming cost V 5 bases and J 2 bases; bases outside gene matches: 8. This CDR3 is 15 amino acids long. The chain's CDR3 is CAISHRDSENYGYTF. CDR3 coding DNA: TGTGCCATCAGTCACCGGGACAGCGAAAACTATGGCTACACCTTC.

A word on this clone: Since no conserved phenylalanine or tryptophan closes the CDR3, a read error is the likely cause. The chain carries TRBV28 and TRBJ2-7; the D gene is possibly TRBD1 (5 bases). This CDR3 is 14 amino acids long. Germline CDR1 MDHEN, CDR2 SYDVKM. CDR3 region: CASRPQGPSDEQYL. DNA of the CDR3: TGTGCCAGCAGGCCCCAGGGTCCCTCCGACGAGCAGTACCTC.

V is TRBV18 and J is TRBJ1-3; D gene unclear. The germline V gene has CDR1 KGHSH and CDR2 LQKENI. This CDR3 comprises 14 residues. Trimming took 0 bases from V and 9 from J, leaving 12 bases between them. The CDR3: CASSPPYRPGTIYF. The DNA of the CDR3 is TGTGCCAGCTCACCACCATACCGCCCCGGCACCATATATTTT.

The chain recombines TRBV7-6 with TRBJ2-3; 12 positions match TRBD1. Germline assignment: CDR1 SGHVS and CDR2 FNYEAQ. The V and J ends lost 5 bases and 4 bases, in that order; junction bases with no gene match: 7. This CDR3 has 16 amino acids. The CDR3 region has the DNA TGTGCCAGCAGCCCTACGGGACAGGGGGCTGCAGATACGCAGTATTTT. Protein product: CASSPTGQGAADTQYF.

This chain links TRBV12-5 with TRBJ2-6; D gene unclear. The CDR3 totals 15 residues. The V gene's germline CDR1 is LGHNT and CDR2 FRNRAP. V gave up 4 bases and J gave up 1 base, with 8 bases separating them. The CDR3 reads CASGSSPSGANVLTF. The CDR3 bases are TGTGCTAGTGGTTCGAGCCCTTCTGGGGCCAACGTCCTGACTTTC.

The rearrangement joins TRBV29-1 to TRBJ2-5, with D hard to call. The DNA end is a closer match to TRBJ2-7, so the J assignment may be wrong. The germline V gene has CDR1 SQVTM and CDR2 ANQGSEA. CDR3 length equals 13 residues. The CDR3 reads CSVEHPLIYEQYF. The CDR3, as DNA: TGCAGCGTTGAACATCCTTTAATCTACGAGCAGTACTTC.

As for this clone: The same CDR3 can be traced to other DNA sequences in this sample. The CDR3 DNA reads TGTGCCAGCAGTGAGTTACAGGGGGGGTCCGGGGCCAACGTCCTGACTTTC. Its protein is CASSELQGGSGANVLTF. This chain joins TRBV2 and TRBJ2-6; TRBD1 is a possible D gene (8 bases). The CDR3 is 17 amino acids. Germline V gene sequence: CDR1 SNHLY, CDR2 FYNNEI. V lost 3 bases and J 4 bases, leaving 16 bases between the germline ends.

This chain connects TRBV4-3 to TRBJ1-5, with no clear D. Germline CDR1 is LGHNA and CDR2 is YSLEER. The CDR3 runs 18 residues. Trimming cost V 0 bases and J 0 bases, with 15 bases left between them. CDR3 bases: TGCGCCAGCAGCCAAGATGCCGGGAACGGGTATAGCAATCAGCCCCAGCATTTT. Amino acids: CASSQDAGNGYSNQPQHF.

The chain uses TRBV13 and TRBJ1-4, with D tentatively TRBD1 (5 bases). This CDR3 has 19 amino acids. CDR1 and CDR2 (germline): PRHDT, FYEKMQ (reference sequence). V lost 4 bases, J lost 0 bases, and 21 bases lay in between. The CDR3 reads CASSSRGQGADSTNEKLFF. The CDR3 DNA follows: TGTGCCAGCAGCTCGCGGGGCCAGGGCGCCGATTCAACTAATGAAAAACTGTTTTTT. The full variable domain, its missing parts supplied by reference TRBV13 and TRBJ1-4, is AAGVIQSPRHLIKEKRETATLKCYPIPRHDTVYWYQQGPGQDPQFLISFYEKMQSDKGSIPDRFSAQQFSDYHSELNMSSLELGDSALYFCASSSRGQGADSTNEKLFFGSGTQLSVL.

This clone has only a few counts. The CDR3 nucleotides read TGTGCCAGAAGTTGGACAGGGGAGGGACAAGAGACCCAGTACTTC. It translates to CARSWTGEGQETQYF. The rearrangement joins TRBV5-3 to TRBJ2-5, with 9 positions matching TRBD1. TRBV5-3 is marked as an open reading frame, function uncertain. The CDR3 sequence is 15 residues long. Losses at the gene ends were 5 bases for V and 2 bases for J; bases not matched to a gene: 7.

This rearrangement joins TRBV9 to TRBJ2-7; 12 bases match TRBD1. Trimming cost V 0 bases and J 7 bases; bases outside gene matches: 11. CDR1 and CDR2 from the germline V gene are SGDLS and YYNGEE. The CDR3 has 17 residues. The CDR3 spells CASSVDGTGGFSGEQYF. DNA for the CDR3: TGTGCCAGCAGCGTAGACGGGACAGGGGGCTTCTCGGGTGAGCAGTACTTC.